This T cell receptor beta chain was sequenced in a study of T cell responses to AZD1222 COVID-19 vaccine (dated by TCRdb to about 2021). General notes on the study: A total of just over 230 trial participants underwent TCR sequencing, of whom some 210 received two doses of AZD1222 and some 26 received two doses of the MenACWY control vaccine. Trial participants were enrolled into age subgroups of 18-55, 56-69 and 70-plus years, which contained 148, 28 and 57 TCR-sequenced participants, respectively.

The CDR3 regions of human TCRbeta chains were subjected to immunosequencing. In the authors' own workflow: Repertoire TCRs were checked for matches against a reference library of SARS-CoV-2-specific TCRs that had been generated using the MIRA antigen-specificity platform. Breadth was defined as the fraction of unique TCRs that were SARS-CoV-2-associated. Depth was defined as the fraction of total T cells that were SARS-CoV-2-associated. Each spike-specific TCR was assigned to its reactive spike region and to a CD4 or CD8 class using the MIRA data. Log10-transformed breadth and depth values were compared by one-way ANOVA with Sidak's multiple comparisons tests. This immuneACCESS table, as held by TCRdb, lists in-frame sequences with V and J called but not all clones. Of the missing ones, under half trace to an unresolved V gene in checked studies; the others have no known cause. That table gives V, J and clone size, and the DNA gave D and trimming. The sample table records about 140,000 clones; approximately 92% of these occur just once. The ten largest clones capture under 3.5% of the sample.

As regards this clone: This clone's antigen is unknown. No base-level quality is on record; no much larger clone is a single base apart.

V is cut back by 4 bases and J by 0 bases, with 2 bases in the junction unmatched. The CDR3 covers 15 residues, taking in both the cysteine and the phenylalanine. Only the CDR3 DNA is retained, 45 bases long and in frame from the first base. CDR1 and CDR2, per the germline V gene, are MNHEY and SVGEGT. Findings and caveats that apply to the study as a whole: Conclusions about previously exposed vaccinees are limited, since just a handful of AZD1222 recipients were seropositive for SARS-CoV-2 at baseline. After two AZD1222 doses, spike-specific TCR breadth and depth were significantly higher than at day 0 and than in MenACWY recipients. Reportedly, almost half of the unique spike-specific TCRs recognized epitopes lying outside the regions that are mutated in the B.1.351 and B.1.1.7 variants. Participants were mostly white British, with more females than males. The authors suggested clonal diversity may have been underestimated. Because no day 14 peak-response samples were available, repertoires were characterized only after the peak T cell response. The whole spike protein was spanned by vaccine-associated CD4 TCRs, and dominant responses were seen in regions 160-218 and 743-854. In the small 56-69-year group, the increase in depth fell short of significance, most likely because of low power.

The sample's time point label, in plain terms: about 28 days (+/-7) after the second vaccine dose. AZD1222 recipients given second doses at about 4 weeks or at about 12 weeks were pooled, since spike-specific TCR depth and breadth were not found to differ between the two schedules. Samples from vaccinated people were obtained from the UK trials COV001 and COV002, which included a single-blind randomized controlled phase 2/3 trial of AZD1222 (ChAdOx1 nCoV-19) in healthy adults. For TCRbeta chain sequencing, PBMC samples were collected from trial participants at day 0 and at day 28 after the second dose.

The clonotype was recovered from an adult who received the AZD1222 COVID-19 vaccine. Rearrangement joined TRBV6-2 or TRBV6-3 to TRBJ2-2; TRBD2 aligns with 7 central bases. The sequencing used peripheral blood, collected 28 days after the second AZD1222 dose. The CDR3 is CASSWGGANTGELFF. The DNA is TGTGCCAGCAGTTGGGGGGGGGCGAACACCGGGGAGCTGTTTTTT.